This entry concerns a single TCR beta chain. The sample comes from a study of T cell responses to AZD1222 COVID-19 vaccine. Clones were read by immunoSEQ multiplex PCR, and TCRdb kept only the in-frame ones, dropping some. The repertoire consists of approximately 170,000 clones, with around 90% occurring once and the leading ten covering about 1.6%. The CDR3 has 16 amino acids. Trimming left V 0 bases short and J 3 bases short, with 13 bases between. Germline lookup yields CDR1 LGHNA and CDR2 YNFKEQ. This TCR came from an adult in good health. This sample comprised peripheral blood, obtained on day 0 of AZD1222 vaccination. The rearrangement links TRBV4-2 to TRBJ2-3; weak D call: TRBD2 (6 bases). In DNA, the CDR3 is TGTGCCAGCAGCCAAGATCTTGGCGGGGTTACAGATACGCAGTATTTT. Its translation: CASSQDLGGVTDTQYF.